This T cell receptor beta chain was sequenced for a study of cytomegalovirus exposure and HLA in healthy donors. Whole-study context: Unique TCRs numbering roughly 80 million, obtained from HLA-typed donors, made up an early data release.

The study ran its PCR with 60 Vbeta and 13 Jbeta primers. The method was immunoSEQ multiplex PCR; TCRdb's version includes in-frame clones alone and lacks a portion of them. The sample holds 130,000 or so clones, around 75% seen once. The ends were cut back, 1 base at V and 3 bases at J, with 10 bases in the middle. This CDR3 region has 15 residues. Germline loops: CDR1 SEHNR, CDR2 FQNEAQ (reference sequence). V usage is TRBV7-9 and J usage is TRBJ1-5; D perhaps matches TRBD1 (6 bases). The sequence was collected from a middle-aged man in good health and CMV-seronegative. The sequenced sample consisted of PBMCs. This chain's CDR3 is CASSLGQAFNQPQHF. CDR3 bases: TGTGCCAGCAGCTTAGGACAGGCGTTCAATCAGCCCCAGCATTTT. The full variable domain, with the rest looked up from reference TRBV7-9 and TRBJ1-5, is DTGVSQNPRHKITKRGQNVTFRCDPISEHNRLYWYRQTLGQGPEFLTYFQNEAQLEKSRLLSDRFSAERPKGSFSTLEIQRTEQGDSAMYLCASSLGQAFNQPQHFGDGTRLSIL.